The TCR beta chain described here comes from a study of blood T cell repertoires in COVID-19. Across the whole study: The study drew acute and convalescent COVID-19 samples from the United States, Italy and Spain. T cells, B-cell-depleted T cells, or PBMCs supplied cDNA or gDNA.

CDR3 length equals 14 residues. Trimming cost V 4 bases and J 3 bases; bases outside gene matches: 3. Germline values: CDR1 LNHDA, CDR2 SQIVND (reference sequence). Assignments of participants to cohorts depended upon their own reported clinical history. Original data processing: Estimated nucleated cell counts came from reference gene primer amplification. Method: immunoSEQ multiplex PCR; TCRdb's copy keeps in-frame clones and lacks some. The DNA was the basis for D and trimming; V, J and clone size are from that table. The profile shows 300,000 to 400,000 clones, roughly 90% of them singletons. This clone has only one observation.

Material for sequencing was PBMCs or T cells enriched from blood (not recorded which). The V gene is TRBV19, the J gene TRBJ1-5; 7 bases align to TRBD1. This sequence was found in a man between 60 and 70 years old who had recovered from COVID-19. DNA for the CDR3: TGTGCCAGTAGTAAGGGACAGATCAATCAGCCCCAGCATTTT. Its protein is CASSKGQINQPQHF.